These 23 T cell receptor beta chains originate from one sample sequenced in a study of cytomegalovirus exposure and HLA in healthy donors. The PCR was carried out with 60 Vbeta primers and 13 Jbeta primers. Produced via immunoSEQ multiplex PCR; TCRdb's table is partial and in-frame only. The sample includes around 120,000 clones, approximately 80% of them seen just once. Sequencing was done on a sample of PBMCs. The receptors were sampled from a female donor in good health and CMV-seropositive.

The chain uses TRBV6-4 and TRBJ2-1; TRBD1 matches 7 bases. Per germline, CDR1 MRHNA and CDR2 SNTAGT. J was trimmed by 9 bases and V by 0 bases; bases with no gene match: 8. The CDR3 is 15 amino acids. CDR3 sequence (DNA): TGTGCCAGCAGTGACTCGCCGACAGGGTTGGGTGAGCAGTTCTTC. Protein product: CASSDSPTGLGEQFF.

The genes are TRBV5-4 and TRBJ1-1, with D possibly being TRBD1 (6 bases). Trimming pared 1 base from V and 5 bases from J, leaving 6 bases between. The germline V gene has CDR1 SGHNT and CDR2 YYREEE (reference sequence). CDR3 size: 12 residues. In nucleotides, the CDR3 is TGTGCCAGCAGCTTGACAGGGACTGAAGCTTTCTTT. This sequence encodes CASSLTGTEAFF.

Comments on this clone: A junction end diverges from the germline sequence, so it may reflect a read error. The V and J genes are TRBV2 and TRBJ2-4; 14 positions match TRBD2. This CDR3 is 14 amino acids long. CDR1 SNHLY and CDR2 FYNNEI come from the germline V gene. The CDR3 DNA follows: TGTGCCAGCACCTCCGGGACTAGCGGGGGCCTGGGGGGGTTC. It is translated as CASTSGTSGGLGGF.

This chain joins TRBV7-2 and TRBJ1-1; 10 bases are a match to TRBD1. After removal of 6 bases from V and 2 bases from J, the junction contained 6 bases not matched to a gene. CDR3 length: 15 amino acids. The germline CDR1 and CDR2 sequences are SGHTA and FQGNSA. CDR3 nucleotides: TGTGCCAGCAGATCGACAGGGGGCGCCAACACTGAAGCTTTCTTT. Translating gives CASRSTGGANTEAFF.

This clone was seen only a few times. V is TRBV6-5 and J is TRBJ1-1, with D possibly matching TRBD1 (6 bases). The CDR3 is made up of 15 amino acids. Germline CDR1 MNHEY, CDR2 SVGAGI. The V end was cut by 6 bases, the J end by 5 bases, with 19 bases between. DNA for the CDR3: TGTGCCAGCAGCCCTAGGGCCGGGACAACAACTGAAGCTTTCTTT. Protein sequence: CASSPRAGTTTEAFF.

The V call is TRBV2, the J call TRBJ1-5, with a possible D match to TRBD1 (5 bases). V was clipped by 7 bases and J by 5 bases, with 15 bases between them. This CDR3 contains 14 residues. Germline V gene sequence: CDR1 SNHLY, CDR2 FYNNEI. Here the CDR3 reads CASKRGNYDQPQHF. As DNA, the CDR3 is TGTGCCAGCAAGCGGGGGAATTACGATCAGCCCCAGCATTTT.

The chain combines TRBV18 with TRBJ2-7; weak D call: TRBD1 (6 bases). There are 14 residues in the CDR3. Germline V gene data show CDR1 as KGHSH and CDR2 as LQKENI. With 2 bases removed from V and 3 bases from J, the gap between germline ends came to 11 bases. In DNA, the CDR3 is TGTGCCAGCTCACCAACAGGGTCAAACTACGAGCAGTACTTC. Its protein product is CASSPTGSNYEQYF.

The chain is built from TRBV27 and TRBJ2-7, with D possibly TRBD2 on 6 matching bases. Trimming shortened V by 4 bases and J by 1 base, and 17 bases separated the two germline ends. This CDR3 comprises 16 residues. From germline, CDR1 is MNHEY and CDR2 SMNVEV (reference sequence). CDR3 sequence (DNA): TGTGCCAGCAGTTCTTATCGGGGGACCCGGTCCTACGAGCAGTACTTC. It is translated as CASSSYRGTRSYEQYF.

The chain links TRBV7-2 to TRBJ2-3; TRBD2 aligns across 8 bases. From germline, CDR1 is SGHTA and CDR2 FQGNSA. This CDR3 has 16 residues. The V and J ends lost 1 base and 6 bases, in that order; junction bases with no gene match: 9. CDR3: CASSLGLAGGMDTQYF. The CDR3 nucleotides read TGTGCCAGCAGCTTAGGTCTAGCGGGTGGCATGGATACGCAGTATTTT.

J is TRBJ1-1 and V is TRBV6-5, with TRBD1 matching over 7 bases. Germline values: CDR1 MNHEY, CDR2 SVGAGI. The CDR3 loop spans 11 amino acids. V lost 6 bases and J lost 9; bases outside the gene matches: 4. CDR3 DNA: TGTGCCAGCAGGGCGGGACAGCAAGCTTTCTTT. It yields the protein CASRAGQQAFF.

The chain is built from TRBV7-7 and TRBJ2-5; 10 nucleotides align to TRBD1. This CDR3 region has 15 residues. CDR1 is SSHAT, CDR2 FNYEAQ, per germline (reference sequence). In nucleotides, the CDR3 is TGTGCTAGTACCGCCGGGACAGGGGTCGCGGAGACCCAGTACTTC. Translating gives CASTAGTGVAETQYF.

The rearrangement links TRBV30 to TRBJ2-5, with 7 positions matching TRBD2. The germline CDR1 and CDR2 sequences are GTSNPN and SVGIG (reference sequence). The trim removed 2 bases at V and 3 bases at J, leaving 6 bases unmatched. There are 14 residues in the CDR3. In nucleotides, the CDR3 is TGTGCCTGGAGTCGGGGGGTGCAAAAAGAGACCCAGTACTTC. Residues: CAWSRGVQKETQYF.

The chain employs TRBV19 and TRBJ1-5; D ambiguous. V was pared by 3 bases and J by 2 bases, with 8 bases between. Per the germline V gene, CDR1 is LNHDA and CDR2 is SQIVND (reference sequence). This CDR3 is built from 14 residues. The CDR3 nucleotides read TGTGCCAGTAGTATTCGGCAGGGCAATCAGCCCCAGCATTTT. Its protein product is CASSIRQGNQPQHF.

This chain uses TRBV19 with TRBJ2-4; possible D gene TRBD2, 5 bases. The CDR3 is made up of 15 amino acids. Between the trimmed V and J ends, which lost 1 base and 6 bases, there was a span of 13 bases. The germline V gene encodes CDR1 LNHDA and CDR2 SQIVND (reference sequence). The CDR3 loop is CASSIAAVEGNIQYF. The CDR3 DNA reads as TGTGCCAGTAGTATAGCCGCGGTAGAGGGAAACATTCAGTACTTC.

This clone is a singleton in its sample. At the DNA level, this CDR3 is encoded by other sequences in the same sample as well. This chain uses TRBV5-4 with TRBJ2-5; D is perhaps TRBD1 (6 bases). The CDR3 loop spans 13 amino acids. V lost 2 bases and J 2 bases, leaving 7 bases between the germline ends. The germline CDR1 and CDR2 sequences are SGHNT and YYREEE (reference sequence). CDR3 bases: TGTGCCAGCAGCTTAGGACAGCAAGAGACCCAGTACTTC. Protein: CASSLGQQETQYF.

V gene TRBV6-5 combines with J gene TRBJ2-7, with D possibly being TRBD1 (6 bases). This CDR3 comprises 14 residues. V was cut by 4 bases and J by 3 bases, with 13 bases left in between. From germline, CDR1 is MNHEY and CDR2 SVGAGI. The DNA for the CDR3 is TGTGCCAGCAGTTTACAGGGTCTAGGCTACGAGCAGTACTTC. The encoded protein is CASSLQGLGYEQYF.

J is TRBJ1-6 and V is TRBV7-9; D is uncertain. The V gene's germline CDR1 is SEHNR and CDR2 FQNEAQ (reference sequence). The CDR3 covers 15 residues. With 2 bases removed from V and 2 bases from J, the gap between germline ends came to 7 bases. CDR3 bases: TGTGCCAGCAGCTTAAGAGGGACCTATAATTCACCCCTCCACTTT. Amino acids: CASSLRGTYNSPLHF.

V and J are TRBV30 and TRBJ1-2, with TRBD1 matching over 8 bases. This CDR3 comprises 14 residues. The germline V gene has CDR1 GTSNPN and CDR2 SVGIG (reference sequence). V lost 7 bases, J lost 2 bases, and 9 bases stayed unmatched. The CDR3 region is CASPLAGGNYGYTF. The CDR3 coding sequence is TGTGCCTCCCCACTGGCAGGGGGCAACTATGGCTACACCTTC.

The DNA for the CDR3 is TGCGCCAGCAGCTCGGGCAGGGGGCTCCATCAAGAGACCCAGTACTTC. It is translated as CASSSGRGLHQETQYF. The gene calls are TRBV5-1 and TRBJ2-5; 8 bases line up with TRBD1. Trimming at V came to 3 bases and at J to 2 bases, leaving 9 bases not matched to a gene. Germline V gene lookup returns CDR1 SGHRS and CDR2 YFSETQ. The CDR3 contains 16 residues.

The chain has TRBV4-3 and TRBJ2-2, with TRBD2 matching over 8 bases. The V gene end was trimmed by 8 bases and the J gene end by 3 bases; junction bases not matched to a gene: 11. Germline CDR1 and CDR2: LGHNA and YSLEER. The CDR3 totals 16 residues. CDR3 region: CASLGGVGGDTGELFF. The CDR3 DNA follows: TGCGCCAGCCTGGGGGGGGTCGGGGGGGACACCGGGGAGCTGTTTTTT.

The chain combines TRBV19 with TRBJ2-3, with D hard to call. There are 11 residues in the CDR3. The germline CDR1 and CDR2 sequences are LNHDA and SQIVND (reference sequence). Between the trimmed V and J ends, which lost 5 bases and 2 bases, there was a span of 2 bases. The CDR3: CASSHTDTQYF. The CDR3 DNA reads TGTGCCAGTAGTCACACAGATACGCAGTATTTT.

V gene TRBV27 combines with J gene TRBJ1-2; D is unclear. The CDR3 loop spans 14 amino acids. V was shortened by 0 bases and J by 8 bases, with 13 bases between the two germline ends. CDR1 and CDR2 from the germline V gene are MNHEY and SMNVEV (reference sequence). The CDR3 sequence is CASSLSYVTQGYTF. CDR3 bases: TGTGCCAGCAGTTTATCATACGTAACTCAAGGCTACACCTTC.

The CDR3 spells CASSGGTSGDGYEQYF. Written as DNA, the CDR3 is TGCGCCAGCAGCGGCGGGACTAGCGGGGATGGCTACGAGCAGTACTTC. The chain couples TRBV5-1 to TRBJ2-7, with 13 bases fitting TRBD2. This CDR3 contains 16 residues. Losses at the gene ends were 4 bases for V and 3 bases for J; bases not matched to a gene: 7. Germline loops: CDR1 SGHRS, CDR2 YFSETQ.